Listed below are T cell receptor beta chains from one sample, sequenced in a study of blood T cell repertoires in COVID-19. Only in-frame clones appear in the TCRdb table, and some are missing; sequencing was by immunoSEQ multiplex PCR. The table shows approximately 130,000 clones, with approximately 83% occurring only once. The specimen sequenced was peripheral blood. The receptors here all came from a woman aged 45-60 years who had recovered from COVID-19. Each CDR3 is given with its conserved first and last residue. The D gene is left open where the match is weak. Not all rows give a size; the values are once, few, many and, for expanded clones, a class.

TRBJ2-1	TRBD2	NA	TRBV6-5	TGTGCCATAGCGGGGGCCAACTACAATGAGCAGTTCTTC	CAIAGANYNEQFF
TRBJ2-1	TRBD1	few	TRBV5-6	TGTGCCAGCAGCTTGCCGGGACAGGGGCATGGTGAGCAGTTCTTC	CASSLPGQGHGEQFF
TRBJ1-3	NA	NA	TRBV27	TGTGCCAGCTCACTTTCAGGGGTAAATGGAAACACCATATATTTT	CASSLSGVNGNTIYF
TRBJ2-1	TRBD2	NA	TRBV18	TGTGCCAGCTCACCACAGGCCGGGAGGGGGGCCAATGAGCAGTTCTTC	CASSPQAGRGANEQFF
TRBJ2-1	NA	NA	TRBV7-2	TGTGCCAGCAGCTTAGGACTAGCCTACAATGAGCAGTTCTTC	CASSLGLAYNEQFF
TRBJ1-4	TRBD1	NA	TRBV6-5	TGTGCCAGCTCATCAGGGGGCGTAGGTGAAAAACTGTTTTTT	CASSSGGVGEKLFF
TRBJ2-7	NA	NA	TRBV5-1	TGCGCCAGCAGTTACTCCTCGCCTCCCTACGAGCAGTACTTC	CASSYSSPPYEQYF
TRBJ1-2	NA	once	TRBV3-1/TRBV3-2	TGTGCCAGCAGCCCCACCGGGACAACAGAAGGCTACACCTTC	CASSPTGTTEGYTF
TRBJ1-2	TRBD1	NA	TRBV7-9	TGTGCCAGCAGCCCAATCTACGACAGGGACGACTATGGCTACACCTTC	CASSPIYDRDDYGYTF
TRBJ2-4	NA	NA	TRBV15	TGTGCCACCAGCAGGGGAGAGGTGATTATCAAAAACATTCAGTACTTC	CATSRGEVIIKNIQYF
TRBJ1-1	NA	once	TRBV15	TGTGCCACCAGCAGAGACGGGAGGAACACTGAAGCTTTCTTT	CATSRDGRNTEAFF
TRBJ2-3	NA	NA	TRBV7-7	TGTGCCAGCAGCCAGACGGGACTCACAGATACGCAGTATTTT	CASSQTGLTDTQYF
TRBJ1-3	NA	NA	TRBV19	TGTGCCAGCACCAGGGACTCTGGAAACACCATATATTTT	CASTRDSGNTIYF
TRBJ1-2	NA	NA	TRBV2	TGTGCCAGCAGTGACCAGGGAACAGTGCGGGGCTACACCTTC	CASSDQGTVRGYTF
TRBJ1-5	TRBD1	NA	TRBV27	TGTGCCAGCAGTTTAAGGACAGGGCATCAGCCCCAGCATTTT	CASSLRTGHQPQHF
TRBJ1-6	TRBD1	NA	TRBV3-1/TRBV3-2	TGTGCCAGCAGCCGCGGGACAGGGCGACGTGATTCACCCCTCCACTTT	CASSRGTGRRDSPLHF
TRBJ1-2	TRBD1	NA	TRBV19	TGTGCCAGTAGGCCCTCCGGGACAGGGAGAGGATATGGCTACACCTTC	CASRPSGTGRGYGYTF
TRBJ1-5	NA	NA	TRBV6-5	TGTGCCAGCAAAGGAGGAAACAATCAGCCCCAGCATTTT	CASKGGNNQPQHF
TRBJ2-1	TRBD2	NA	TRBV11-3	TGTGCCAGCAGAGTAGCGGGGGACCCAGGGGATGAGCAGTTCTTC	CASRVAGDPGDEQFF
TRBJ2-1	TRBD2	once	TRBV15	TGTGCCACCAGCAGAGCCCTAGCGGGAGGTGGCAATGAGCAGTTCTTC	CATSRALAGGGNEQFF
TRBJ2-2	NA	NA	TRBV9	TGTGCCAGCAGCGCTCTCGACAGCCCCACCGGGGAGCTGTTTTTT	CASSALDSPTGELFF
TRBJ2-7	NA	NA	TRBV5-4	TGTGCCAGCAGGCCAGAAAGTGGTAGCGTCTACGAGCAGTACTTC	CASRPESGSVYEQYF
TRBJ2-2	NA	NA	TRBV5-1	TGCGCCAGCAGCTTAAGACACGATGACACCGGGGAGCTGTTTTTT	CASSLRHDDTGELFF
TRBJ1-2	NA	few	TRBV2	NA	CASSILGQPNYGYTF
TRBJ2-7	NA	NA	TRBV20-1	TGCAGTGCTAGTGGGTCGGGAGACGACGAGCAGTACTTC	CSASGSGDDEQYF
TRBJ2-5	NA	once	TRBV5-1	TGCGCCAGCAGCTTGCGCCCGGGGTACTTAGAGACCCAGTACTTC	CASSLRPGYLETQYF